This T cell receptor (beta chain) was recorded in a study of T cell repertoires in cytomegalovirus infection. TCRdb redid the calling of the reads with MiXCR, one entry per CDR3 protein. The sample lists some 130,000 distinct CDR3 sequences; 8% to 9% were seen once. Of note for this clonotype: Antigen unknown.

Trimming removed 4 bases from V and 7 bases from J, with 13 bases in between. The CDR3 is made up of 13 amino acids. The V gene's germline CDR1 is SGHTA and CDR2 FQGNSA. Study-wide results and caveats: The cumulative frequency of public TCR beta families distinguished individuals who carried CMV together with the relevant HLA. HLA-C-restricted CMV clonotypes gave the most frequent clonotype in two of eight donors.

This rearrangement joins TRBV7-2 to TRBJ2-5; D is undetermined. The clonotype was recovered from a human donor in good health (CMV status not recorded). Some clones in this sample may be carry-over from other donors' samples. Sequencing was carried out using PBMCs. The DNA for the CDR3 is TGTGCCAGCAGCTCCGCCCAGGTCGGGACCCAGTACTTC. It translates to CASSSAQVGTQYF.